The 17 T cell receptor beta chains presented below share a single source sample, sequenced in a study of T cell changes during pregnancy in multiple sclerosis. The repertoire was sequenced with immunoSEQ multiplex PCR; TCRdb's copy has only in-frame clones and lacks some. The sample shows around 59,000 clones, 92% of them seen only once. The input for sequencing was peripheral blood, taken in the third trimester of pregnancy. These receptor sequences come from a female donor in good health, enrolled as a control in a pregnancy study.

This chain connects TRBV13 to TRBJ2-1, with 11 bases that match TRBD2. The trim removed 6 bases at V and 5 bases at J, leaving 3 bases unmatched. Germline loops: CDR1 PRHDT, CDR2 FYEKMQ (reference sequence). This CDR3 has 14 residues. The CDR3 DNA is TGTGCCAGCAGACAGGGACTAGCGGACAATGAGCAGTTCTTC. It yields the protein CASRQGLADNEQFF. The whole variable domain, remainder taken from reference TRBV13 and TRBJ2-1, is AAGVIQSPRHLIKEKRETATLKCYPIPRHDTVYWYQQGPGQDPQFLISFYEKMQSDKGSIPDRFSAQQFSDYHSELNMSSLELGDSALYFCASRQGLADNEQFFGPGTRLTVL.

The chain joins TRBV11-3 to TRBJ1-1, with TRBD1 as a possible D gene (5 bases). Trimming took off 3 bases at V and 4 bases at J, with 15 bases between the two ends. Per germline, CDR1 SGHNT and CDR2 YENEEA. This CDR3 has 15 amino acids. CDR3 sequence reads: CASSFFQQEGTEAFF. The CDR3 region has the DNA TGTGCCAGCAGCTTTTTCCAACAGGAGGGCACTGAAGCTTTCTTT.

The chain is built from TRBV27 and TRBJ2-2; D uncertain. The CDR3 consists of 14 residues. The germline V gene encodes CDR1 MNHEY and CDR2 SMNVEV (reference sequence). Trimming shortened V by 2 bases and J by 2 bases, and 6 bases separated the two germline ends. The CDR3 loop reads CASSLVENTGELFF. The CDR3 DNA is TGTGCCAGCAGTTTAGTAGAAAACACCGGGGAGCTGTTTTTT.

This rearrangement joins TRBV19 to TRBJ1-5, with 8 bases aligning to TRBD1. The germline V gene has CDR1 LNHDA and CDR2 SQIVND (reference sequence). V was pared by 5 bases and J by 3 bases, with 9 bases of the junction left unmatched. This CDR3 contains 16 residues. CDR3 coding DNA: TGTGCCAGTAGTCCGCGTGACAGGGGAGACAATCAGCCCCAGCATTTT. This translates into CASSPRDRGDNQPQHF.

This chain connects TRBV5-1 to TRBJ1-6; 10 bases agree with TRBD1. Trimming took 4 bases from V and 7 from J; bases not matched to a gene: 2. Germline CDR1 is SGHRS and CDR2 is YFSETQ. This CDR3 is 14 amino acids long. CDR3 sequence (DNA): TGCGCCAGCAGCGGGGACAGGGGAAATTCACCCCTCCACTTT. Residues: CASSGDRGNSPLHF.

The rearrangement uses TRBV28 and TRBJ2-1; 9 bases are shared with TRBD1. Per the germline V gene, CDR1 is MDHEN and CDR2 is SYDVKM. Germline trimming cut 4 bases from V and 7 bases from J; bases unmatched to any gene: 8. This CDR3 contains 15 residues. CDR3 sequence (DNA): TGTGCCAGCAGTTCCTCCGGGACAGGGCGAAATGAGCAGTTCTTC. This codes for CASSSSGTGRNEQFF.

The V gene is TRBV28, the J gene TRBJ2-4; 12 bases map to TRBD1. V trimming: 5 bases; J trimming: 8 bases; junction bases outside the gene matches: 7. CDR1 is MDHEN and CDR2 is SYDVKM in the germline V gene. The CDR3 contains 15 residues. CDR3 coding DNA: TGTGCCAGCAGTCCCGGGACAGGGGGCATTGACATTCAGTACTTC. It encodes CASSPGTGGIDIQYF.

V usage is TRBV7-2 and J usage is TRBJ2-7, with TRBD1 matching over 8 bases. Germline values: CDR1 SGHTA, CDR2 FQGNSA. After removal of 6 bases from V and 3 bases from J, the junction contained 4 bases not matched to a gene. The CDR3 is 13 residues long. The CDR3 DNA reads as TGTGCCAGCAGATCCGGACAGGGCTACGAGCAGTACTTC. Protein sequence: CASRSGQGYEQYF.

This clone is a singleton in its sample. CDR3: CASSPGPRGNQPQHF. The CDR3 DNA reads TGTGCCAGCTCACCAGGTCCGAGAGGCAATCAGCCCCAGCATTTT. The rearrangement links TRBV18 to TRBJ1-5; D call uncertain. The germline V and J ends were trimmed by 2 bases and 2 bases, with 10 bases remaining between them. Germline CDR1 and CDR2: KGHSH and LQKENI. CDR3 size: 15 residues.

This chain joins TRBV7-9 and TRBJ1-2, with TRBD1 matching over 8 bases. This CDR3 has 13 amino acids. The V gene's germline CDR1 is SEHNR and CDR2 FQNEAQ (reference sequence). Germline trimming cut 2 bases from V and 7 bases from J; bases unmatched to any gene: 3. CDR3 region: CASSLTGGIGYTF. CDR3 DNA sequence: TGTGCCAGCAGCTTAACAGGGGGAATTGGCTACACCTTC.

This chain uses TRBV2 with TRBJ1-1; D possibly corresponds to TRBD1 (5 bases). This CDR3 region has 15 residues. Trimming took off 5 bases at V and 3 bases at J, with 16 bases between the two ends. Germline V gene sequence: CDR1 SNHLY, CDR2 FYNNEI. The CDR3 loop reads CASSTSSGHYTEAFF. CDR3 bases: TGTGCCAGCAGTACATCCTCAGGGCACTACACTGAAGCTTTCTTT.

This chain joins TRBV7-2 and TRBJ1-2, with TRBD1 identical over 7 bases. Per germline, CDR1 SGHTA and CDR2 FQGNSA. The CDR3 has 15 residues. V shed 1 base and J 3 bases; nucleotides not matched to a gene: 5. The CDR3 is CASSLVRTGDYGYTF. For the CDR3, the DNA is TGTGCCAGCAGCTTAGTGCGAACAGGGGACTATGGCTACACCTTC.

This chain links TRBV11-2 with TRBJ2-1, with 8 bases fitting TRBD2. V lost 1 base to trimming and J lost 2 bases; unmatched junction nucleotides: 1. CDR3 length: 15 amino acids. Germline-derived CDR1 and CDR2 are SGHAT and FQNNGV. CDR3 coding DNA: TGTGCCAGCAGCTTAGTAGCGGGGCCCTACAATGAGCAGTTCTTC. Its protein product is CASSLVAGPYNEQFF.

This clone appeared once. The V gene is TRBV11-2, the J gene TRBJ2-1, with 8 bases lining up with TRBD2. V shed 3 bases and J 5 bases; nucleotides not matched to a gene: 6. Germline CDR1 and CDR2: SGHAT and FQNNGV. CDR3 length: 15 amino acids. For the CDR3, the DNA is TGTGCCAGCAGCTTTGGGCTAGCGGGCCACAATGAGCAGTTCTTC. It codes for CASSFGLAGHNEQFF.

This clone has only one observation. The chain couples TRBV5-1 to TRBJ2-7; a possible D gene is TRBD2 (6 bases). This CDR3 region has 14 residues. Trimming removed 0 bases at V and 6 bases at J, with 13 bases between. CDR1 is SGHRS, CDR2 YFSETQ, per germline. CDR3 in amino acids: CASSLDPSAGEQYF. The CDR3 DNA reads TGCGCCAGCAGCTTGGATCCTAGCGCGGGCGAGCAGTACTTC.

This clone appeared once. The V call is TRBV11-3, the J call TRBJ2-7, with D unresolved. The CDR3 has 11 residues. V lost 4 bases and J 5 bases, leaving 6 bases between the germline ends. Germline V gives CDR1 SGHNT, CDR2 YENEEA. This CDR3 reads CASSSGDEQYF. The CDR3 DNA is TGTGCCAGCAGCTCGGGTGACGAGCAGTACTTC.

The V gene is TRBV14, the J gene TRBJ2-5; TRBD1 matches 12 bases. Gene TRBJ2-7 matches the end of the DNA better, so the J call may be wrong. This CDR3 region has 16 residues. Germline CDR1 and CDR2: SGHDN and FVKESK. This CDR3 is CASSPWGQGATYEQYF. In nucleotides, the CDR3 is TGTGCCAGCAGCCCCTGGGGACAGGGGGCGACCTACGAGCAGTACTTC.